Below, one T cell receptor beta chain is given with its context. Its antigen is unidentified. The CDR3 extends over 14 amino acids. With 4 bases removed from V and 2 bases from J, the gap between germline ends came to 12 bases. Germline CDR1 is ENHRY and CDR2 is SYGVKD. The sample belongs to a study of cytomegalovirus exposure and HLA in healthy donors. About the study: Prior work identified more than 90 million unique TCR beta sequences in roughly 190 million T cells.

Primers included in the PCR were 60 Vbeta and 13 Jbeta primers. Using immunoSEQ multiplex PCR, the repertoire was profiled, and TCRdb retains in-frame clones only, with some absent. The data contain more than 95,000 clones, under 80% of them seen just once; the ten biggest clones take up about 9.9%. Overall study results and limits: Only CMV serostatus was available as immune exposure information. Apparent HLA restriction characterized most CMV-associated TCR beta chains in a later analysis. A list of approximately 160 TCR beta chains associated with cytomegalovirus was given.

The chain has TRBV10-3 and TRBJ2-7; possibly TRBD2 for D (6 bases). The receptor's source is a woman in her fifties or sixties in good health and CMV-seropositive. Sequenced material: PBMCs. The CDR3 DNA is TGTGCCATCAGTGGAGCGGGTCCCCCCTACGAGCAGTACTTC. This translates into CAISGAGPPYEQYF.